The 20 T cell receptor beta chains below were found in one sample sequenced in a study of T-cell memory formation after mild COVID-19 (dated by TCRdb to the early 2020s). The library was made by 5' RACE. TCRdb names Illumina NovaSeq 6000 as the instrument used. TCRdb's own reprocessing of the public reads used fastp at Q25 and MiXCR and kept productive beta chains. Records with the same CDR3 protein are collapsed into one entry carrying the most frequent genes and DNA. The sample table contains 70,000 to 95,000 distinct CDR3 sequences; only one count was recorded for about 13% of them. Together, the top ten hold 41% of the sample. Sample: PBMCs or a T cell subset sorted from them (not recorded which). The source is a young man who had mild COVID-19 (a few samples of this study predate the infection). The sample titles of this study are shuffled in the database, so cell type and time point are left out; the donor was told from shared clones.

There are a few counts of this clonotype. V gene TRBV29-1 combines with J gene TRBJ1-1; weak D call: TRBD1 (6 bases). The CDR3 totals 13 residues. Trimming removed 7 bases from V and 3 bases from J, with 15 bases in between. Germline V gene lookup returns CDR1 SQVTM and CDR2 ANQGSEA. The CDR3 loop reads CSGYRQDYTEAFF. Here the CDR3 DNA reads TGCAGCGGATACAGACAGGACTACACTGAAGCTTTCTTT.

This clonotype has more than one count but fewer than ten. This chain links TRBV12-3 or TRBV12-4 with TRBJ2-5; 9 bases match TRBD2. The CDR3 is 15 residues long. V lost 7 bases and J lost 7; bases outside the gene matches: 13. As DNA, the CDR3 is TGTGCCAGCACCCCAGCTAGCGGGGCCCTAGGGACCCAGTACTTC. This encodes CASTPASGALGTQYF.

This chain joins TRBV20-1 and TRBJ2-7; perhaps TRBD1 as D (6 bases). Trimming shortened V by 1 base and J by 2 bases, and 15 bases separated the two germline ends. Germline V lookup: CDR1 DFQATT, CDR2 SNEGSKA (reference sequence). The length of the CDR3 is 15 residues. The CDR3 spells CSARVGQGLTYEQYF. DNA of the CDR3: TGCAGTGCTAGAGTAGGTCAGGGGCTAACCTACGAGCAGTACTTC.

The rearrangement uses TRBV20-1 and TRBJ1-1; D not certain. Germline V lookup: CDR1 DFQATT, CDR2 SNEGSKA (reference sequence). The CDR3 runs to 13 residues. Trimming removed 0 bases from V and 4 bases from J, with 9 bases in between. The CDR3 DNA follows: TGCAGTGCTAGAGATCAAACGGGCACTGAAGCTTTCTTT. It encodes CSARDQTGTEAFF.

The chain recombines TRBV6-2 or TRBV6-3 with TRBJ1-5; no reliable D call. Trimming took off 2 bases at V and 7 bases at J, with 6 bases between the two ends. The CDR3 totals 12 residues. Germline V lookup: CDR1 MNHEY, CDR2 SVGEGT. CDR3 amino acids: CASSYSGQPQHF. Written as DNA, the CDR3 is TGTGCCAGCAGTTACAGCGGACAGCCCCAGCATTTT.

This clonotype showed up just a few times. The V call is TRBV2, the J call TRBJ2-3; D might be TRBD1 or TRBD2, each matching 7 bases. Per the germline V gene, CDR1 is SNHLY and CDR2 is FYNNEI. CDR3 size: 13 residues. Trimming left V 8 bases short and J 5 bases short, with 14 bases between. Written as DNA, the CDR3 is TGTGCCAGCGGGGAGGGGGCCGAAGATACGCAGTATTTT. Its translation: CASGEGAEDTQYF. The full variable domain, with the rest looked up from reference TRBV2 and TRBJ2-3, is EPEVTQTPSHQVTQMGQEVILRCVPISNHLYFYWYRQILGQKVEFLVSFYNNEISEKSEIFDDQFSVERPDGSNFTLKIRSTKLEDSAMYFCASGEGAEDTQYFGPGTRLTVL.

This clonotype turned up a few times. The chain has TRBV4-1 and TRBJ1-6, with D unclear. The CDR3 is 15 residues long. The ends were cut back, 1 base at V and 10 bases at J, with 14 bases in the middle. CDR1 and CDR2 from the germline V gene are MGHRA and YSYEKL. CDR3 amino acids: CASSQVPQGGSPLHF. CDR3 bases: TGCGCCAGCAGCCAAGTGCCTCAAGGCGGCTCACCCCTCCACTTT.

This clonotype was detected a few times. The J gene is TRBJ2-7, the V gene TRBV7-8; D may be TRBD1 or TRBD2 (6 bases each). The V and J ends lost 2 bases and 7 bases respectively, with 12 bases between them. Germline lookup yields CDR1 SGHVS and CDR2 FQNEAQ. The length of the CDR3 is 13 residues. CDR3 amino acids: CASSLRGAREQYF. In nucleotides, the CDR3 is TGTGCCAGCAGCTTAAGGGGGGCGCGGGAGCAGTACTTC.

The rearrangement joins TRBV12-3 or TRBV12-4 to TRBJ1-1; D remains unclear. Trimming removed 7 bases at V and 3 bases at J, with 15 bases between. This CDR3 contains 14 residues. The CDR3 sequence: CASKLTVRDTEAFF. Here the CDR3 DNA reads TGTGCCAGCAAACTAACCGTTAGGGACACTGAAGCTTTCTTT.

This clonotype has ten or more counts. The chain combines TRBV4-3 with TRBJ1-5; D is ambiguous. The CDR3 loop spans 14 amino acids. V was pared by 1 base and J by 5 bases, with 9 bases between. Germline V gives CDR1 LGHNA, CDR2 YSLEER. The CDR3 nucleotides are TGCGCCAGCAGCCAAGTCGTGGCGGATCAGCCCCAGCATTTT. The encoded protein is CASSQVVADQPQHF.

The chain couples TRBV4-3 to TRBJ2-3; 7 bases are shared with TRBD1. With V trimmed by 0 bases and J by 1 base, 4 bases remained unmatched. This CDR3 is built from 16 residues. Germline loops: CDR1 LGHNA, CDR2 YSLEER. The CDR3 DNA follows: TGCGCCAGCAGCCAAGAAAGGGGGCTGGGCACAGATACGCAGTATTTT. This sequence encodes CASSQERGLGTDTQYF.

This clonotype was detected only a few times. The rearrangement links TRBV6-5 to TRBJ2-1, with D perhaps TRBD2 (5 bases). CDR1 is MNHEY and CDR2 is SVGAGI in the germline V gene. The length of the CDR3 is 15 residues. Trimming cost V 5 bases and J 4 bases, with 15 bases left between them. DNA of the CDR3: TGTGCCAGCAGTCAACGGACTGGGCAGTACAATGAGCAGTTCTTC. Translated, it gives CASSQRTGQYNEQFF.

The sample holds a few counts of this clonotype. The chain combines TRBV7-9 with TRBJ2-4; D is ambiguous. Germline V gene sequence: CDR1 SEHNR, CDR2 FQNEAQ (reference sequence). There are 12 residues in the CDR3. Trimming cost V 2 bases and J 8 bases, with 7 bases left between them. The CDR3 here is CASSLSGDIQYF. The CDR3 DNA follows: TGTGCCAGCAGCTTATCTGGAGACATTCAGTACTTC.

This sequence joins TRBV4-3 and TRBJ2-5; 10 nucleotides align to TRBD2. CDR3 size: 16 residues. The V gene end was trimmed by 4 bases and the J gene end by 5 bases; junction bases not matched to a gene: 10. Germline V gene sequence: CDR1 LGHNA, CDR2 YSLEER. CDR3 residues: CASSPQAGGGRETQYF. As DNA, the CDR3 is TGCGCCAGCAGCCCTCAAGCGGGGGGGGGCCGGGAGACCCAGTACTTC.

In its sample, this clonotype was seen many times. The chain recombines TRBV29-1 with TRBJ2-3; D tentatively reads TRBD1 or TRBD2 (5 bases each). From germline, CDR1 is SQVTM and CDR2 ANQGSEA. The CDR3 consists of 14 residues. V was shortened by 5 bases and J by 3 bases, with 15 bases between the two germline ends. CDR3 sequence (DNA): TGCAGCGTTACCTCGGGACGGGAAACAGATACGCAGTATTTT. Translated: CSVTSGRETDTQYF.

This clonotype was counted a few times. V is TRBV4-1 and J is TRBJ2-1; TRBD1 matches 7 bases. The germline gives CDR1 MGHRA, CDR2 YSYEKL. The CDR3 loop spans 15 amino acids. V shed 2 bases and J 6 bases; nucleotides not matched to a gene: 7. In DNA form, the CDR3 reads TGCGCCAGCAGCCAATCGACAGGGTACGGCAATGAGCAGTTCTTC. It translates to CASSQSTGYGNEQFF.

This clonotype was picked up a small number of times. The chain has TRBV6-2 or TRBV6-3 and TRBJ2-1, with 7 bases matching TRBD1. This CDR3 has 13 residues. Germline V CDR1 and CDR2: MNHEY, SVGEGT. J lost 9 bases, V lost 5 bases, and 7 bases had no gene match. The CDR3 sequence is CASSTRQGIEQFF. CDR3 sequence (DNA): TGTGCCAGCAGTACGAGACAGGGCATTGAGCAGTTCTTC.

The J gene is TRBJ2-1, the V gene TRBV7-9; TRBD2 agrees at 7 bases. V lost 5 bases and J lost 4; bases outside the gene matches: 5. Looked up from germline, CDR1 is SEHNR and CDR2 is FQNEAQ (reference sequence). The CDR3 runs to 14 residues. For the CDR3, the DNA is TGTGCCAGCAGCGGGAGGGACGGTTACAATGAGCAGTTCTTC. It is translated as CASSGRDGYNEQFF.

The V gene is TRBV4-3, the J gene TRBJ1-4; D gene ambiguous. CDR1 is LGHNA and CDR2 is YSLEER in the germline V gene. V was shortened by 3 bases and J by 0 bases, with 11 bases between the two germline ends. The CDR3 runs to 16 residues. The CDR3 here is CASSQSATSTNEKLFF. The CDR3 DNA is TGCGCCAGCAGCCAGTCGGCCACCTCAACTAATGAAAAACTGTTTTTT.

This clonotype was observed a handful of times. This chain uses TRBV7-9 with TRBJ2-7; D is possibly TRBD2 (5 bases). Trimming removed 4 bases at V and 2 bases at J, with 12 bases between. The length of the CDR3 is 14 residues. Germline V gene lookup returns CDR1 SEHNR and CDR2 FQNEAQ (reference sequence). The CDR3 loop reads CASSSLEGTYEQYF. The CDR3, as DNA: TGTGCCAGCAGCTCACTCGAGGGAACCTACGAGCAGTACTTC.